The clone carrying this TCR beta chain appeared a few times. Antigen: not known. TCRdb reassembled clones from the PCR reads with MiXCR. The repertoire has tens of thousands of clones, roughly 14% of them found once; the top ten carry roughly a fifth. This sample was included in a study of metastatic and nonmetastatic thyroid tumors. Study-wide points: Across blood and tumor, TCR beta diversity in malignant thyroid tumors was reportedly significantly higher than in benign nodules.

V lost 2 bases to trimming and J lost 3 bases, with 3 bases between them. This CDR3 spans 11 amino acids. Germline-derived CDR1 and CDR2 are SQVTM and ANQGSEA. Ahead of thyroid surgery, no patient had received treatment of any kind. The source is a female donor with papillary thyroid cancer or a benign thyroid nodule (not recorded which). Some clones in this sample may be carry-over from other donors' samples. The sample consisted of blood. J is TRBJ2-3 and V is TRBV29-1; D is uncertain. CDR3 bases: TGCAGCGTTGAATCTACAGATACGCAGTATTTT. Translation gives CSVESTDTQYF.